The 16 T cell receptor beta chains presented below share a single source sample, sequenced in a study of blood T cell repertoires in COVID-19. Assay used: immunoSEQ multiplex PCR; TCRdb lists only in-frame clones, some missing. Among about 200,000 clones listed, 75% to 90% were seen once. Material: PBMCs or T cells enriched from blood (not recorded which). Receptors originate from a man aged 25-40 years who had recovered from COVID-19.

CDR3 residues: CASSPRQGYYATNEKLFF. CDR3 coding DNA: TGTGCCAGCTCACCACGACAGGGTTACTATGCAACTAATGAAAAACTGTTTTTT. This chain joins TRBV18 and TRBJ1-4; 7 nucleotides line up with TRBD1. Germline-derived CDR1 and CDR2 are KGHSH and LQKENI. V lost 1 base and J lost 0; bases outside the gene matches: 8. This CDR3 has 18 residues.

The V and J genes are TRBV4-2 and TRBJ2-2; D is possibly TRBD1 (6 bases). Germline V CDR1 and CDR2: LGHNA, YNFKEQ. V lost 0 bases, J lost 7 bases, and 12 bases lay in between. This CDR3 comprises 15 residues. Written as DNA, the CDR3 is TGTGCCAGCAGCCAAGATCAGGGGTGGATCGGGGAGCTGTTTTTT. Translated: CASSQDQGWIGELFF.

J is TRBJ2-7 and V is TRBV5-1; 8 nucleotides match TRBD1. Germline-derived CDR1 and CDR2 are SGHRS and YFSETQ. V was clipped by 4 bases and J by 4 bases; unmatched bases: 1. The length of the CDR3 is 12 residues. This CDR3 reads CASSDRGYEQYF. The DNA for the CDR3 is TGCGCCAGCAGCGACAGGGGATACGAGCAGTACTTC.

The chain joins TRBV14 to TRBJ2-5, with a weak D call TRBD2 (5 bases). The CDR3 extends over 13 amino acids. The germline V and J ends were trimmed by 6 bases and 4 bases, with 12 bases remaining between them. Germline V gene data show CDR1 as SGHDN and CDR2 as FVKESK. The CDR3 sequence: CASSLRARETQYF. In DNA form, the CDR3 reads TGTGCCAGCAGTCTGAGGGCCAGAGAGACCCAGTACTTC.

This clone has a single count. The genes are TRBV28 and TRBJ2-7; possibly TRBD2 for D (6 bases). Trimming removed 5 bases at V and 1 base at J, with 18 bases between. From germline, CDR1 is MDHEN and CDR2 SYDVKM. This CDR3 contains 16 residues. As DNA, the CDR3 is TGTGCCAGCAGTCGACTCCAACTAGCTCAGTCCTACGAGCAGTACTTC. Amino acids: CASSRLQLAQSYEQYF.

This chain uses TRBV19 with TRBJ2-7; D gene ambiguous. The germline CDR1 and CDR2 sequences are LNHDA and SQIVND (reference sequence). The CDR3 is 13 amino acids. The V and J ends lost 3 bases and 4 bases respectively, with 10 bases between them. In nucleotides, the CDR3 is TGTGCCAGTAGTATCTCCGCAGCGTACGAGCAGTACTTC. This encodes CASSISAAYEQYF.

V gene TRBV27 combines with J gene TRBJ2-7; TRBD2 agrees at 10 bases. The CDR3 runs 16 residues. CDR1 MNHEY and CDR2 SMNVEV come from the germline V gene (reference sequence). V was pared by 5 bases and J by 0 bases, with 7 bases of the junction left unmatched. The CDR3: CASSRRLAGRSYEQYF. In DNA, the CDR3 is TGTGCCAGCAGTCGCAGACTAGCGGGCCGCTCCTACGAGCAGTACTTC.

The rearrangement uses TRBV5-1 and TRBJ2-6; 7 bases map to TRBD1. Germline CDR1 is SGHRS and CDR2 is YFSETQ. Trimming took 5 bases from V and 0 from J; bases not matched to a gene: 8. CDR3 length: 17 residues. DNA of the CDR3: TGCGCCAGCAGTTCACCGGGACAGAACTCTGGGGCCAACGTCCTGACTTTC. Translating gives CASSSPGQNSGANVLTF.

The CDR3 region has the DNA TGCGCCAGCAGTGAGGACACCACCGGCGAGCAGTACTTC. This encodes CASSEDTTGEQYF. The chain couples TRBV10-2 to TRBJ2-7, with D unclear. The CDR3 is 13 amino acids. In germline, CDR1 is WSHSY, CDR2 SAAADI. Deletions cut 2 bases from V and 6 bases from J, with 11 bases between.

This clone showed up just a few times. V gene TRBV5-8 combines with J gene TRBJ2-7; D not certain. CDR1 and CDR2 (germline): SGHTS, YDEGEE. There are 12 residues in the CDR3. Between the trimmed V and J ends, which lost 0 bases and 4 bases, there was a span of 5 bases. The CDR3 is CASSLVVYEQYF. CDR3 coding DNA: TGTGCCAGCAGCTTGGTAGTATACGAGCAGTACTTC.

The chain couples TRBV19 to TRBJ1-5; D is ambiguous. CDR1 and CDR2 from the germline V gene are LNHDA and SQIVND (reference sequence). V was clipped by 4 bases and J by 0 bases, with 7 bases between them. The CDR3 length is 14 residues. The DNA for the CDR3 is TGTGCCAGTAGTAGAGGGTATAGCAATCAGCCCCAGCATTTT. Encoded protein: CASSRGYSNQPQHF.

V gene TRBV5-1 combines with J gene TRBJ2-5; 14 nucleotides line up with TRBD2. CDR3 length: 14 residues. CDR1 is SGHRS and CDR2 is YFSETQ in the germline V gene. V was clipped by 7 bases and J by 4 bases; unmatched bases: 3. The CDR3 sequence is CASGTSGGAETQYF. In nucleotides, the CDR3 is TGCGCCAGCGGGACTAGCGGGGGTGCAGAGACCCAGTACTTC.

Only a few counts were recorded for this clone. The chain employs TRBV28 and TRBJ1-2; D is unresolved. The length of the CDR3 is 14 residues. The germline V gene encodes CDR1 MDHEN and CDR2 SYDVKM. Trimming took off 2 bases at V and 6 bases at J, with 13 bases between the two ends. The CDR3 region is CASSLDGLPHGYTF. As DNA, the CDR3 is TGTGCCAGCAGTTTAGATGGGCTTCCTCATGGCTACACCTTC.

The V and J genes are TRBV25-1 and TRBJ2-6, with D unresolved. V was pared by 5 bases and J by 6 bases, with 11 bases between. The CDR3 extends over 14 amino acids. Per the germline V gene, CDR1 is MGHDK and CDR2 is SYGVNS. The CDR3 loop reads CASSPSGVANVLTF. In DNA form, the CDR3 reads TGTGCCAGCAGTCCCAGTGGTGTGGCCAACGTCCTGACTTTC.

V is TRBV5-4 and J is TRBJ2-7; no clear D. The CDR3 length is 14 residues. Germline CDR1 reads SGHNT; CDR2 reads YYREEE (reference sequence). Trimming removed 4 bases at V and 0 bases at J, with 11 bases between. For the CDR3, the DNA is TGTGCCAGCAGCCCTGACTCGCTCTCCTACGAGCAGTACTTC. Translating gives CASSPDSLSYEQYF.

Many counts were recorded for this clone. The chain recombines TRBV20-1 with TRBJ1-5, with TRBD1 matching 7 bases. J gave up 6 bases and V 3 bases, and 8 bases lay outside the gene matches. Germline assignment: CDR1 DFQATT and CDR2 SNEGSKA (reference sequence). The CDR3 totals 14 residues. CDR3 amino acids: CSASRSGGSQPQHF. As DNA, the CDR3 is TGCAGTGCTAGTAGGTCAGGGGGAAGTCAGCCCCAGCATTTT.